This TCR beta chain appears in the sequencing data of a study of T cell responses to AZD1222 COVID-19 vaccine. The CDR3 has 22 amino acids. V shed 1 base, J shed 5 bases, and the junction held 18 bases outside the gene matches. The germline V gene encodes CDR1 MGHRA and CDR2 YSYEKL. Only in-frame clones appear in the TCRdb table, and some are missing; sequencing was by immunoSEQ multiplex PCR. The top ten hold 10% of the sample, which has about 130,000 clones, about 89% seen once. The sequencing here drew on peripheral blood, taken on day 0 of AZD1222 vaccination. The receptor comes from an adult in good health. This chain links TRBV4-1 with TRBJ2-1; TRBD2 aligns across 15 bases. CDR3 bases: TGCGCCAGCAGCCAAGTCAGAAGTGGTGGACTAGCGGGAGGGCCGAGCCACAATGAGCAGTTCTTC. Protein product: CASSQVRSGGLAGGPSHNEQFF.